This T cell receptor (beta chain) was retrieved from a study of CD8 T cells in Susac syndrome. Reverse transcription used roughly 0.45 to 1 ug RNA and random hexamers. TCRdb independently ran MiXCR on the immunoSEQ multiplex PCR reads; one entry per CDR3 protein. The sample contains more than 150,000 distinct CDR3 sequences, around 95% of which appear only once. Sequencing of TCR beta was undertaken in CD8+ and CD4+ T cells derived from blood. Stable or active relapsing-remitting multiple sclerosis, untreated and meeting revised McDonald criteria, defined the controls. The germline V gene has CDR1 SGHRS and CDR2 YFSETQ. This CDR3 contains 15 residues. V lost 0 bases and J lost 2, with 9 bases in between.

This rearrangement joins TRBV5-1 to TRBJ2-1; TRBD1 might be the D (5 bases). The origin of this receptor is a human donor with multiple sclerosis. Sequencing was done on a sample of CD8+ T cells from PBMCs. The chain's CDR3 is CASSLESGPYNEQFF. The CDR3, as DNA: TGCGCCAGCAGCTTGGAGTCAGGGCCCTACAATGAGCAGTTCTTC.